Below are 26 T cell receptor beta chains sequenced from a single sample in a study of T cell responses to AZD1222 COVID-19 vaccine. Profiling relied on immunoSEQ multiplex PCR, and the TCRdb table lists in-frame clones only, not all of them. The sample consists of over 75,000 clones, about nine tenths of them appearing once. The sample in question was peripheral blood, obtained on day 0 of AZD1222 vaccination. The receptors here all came from an adult in good health.

The chain recombines TRBV5-1 with TRBJ2-3; D is perhaps TRBD2 (5 bases). In germline, CDR1 is SGHRS, CDR2 YFSETQ. The V end lost 4 bases, the J end lost 0 bases, and 12 bases lay between the germline ends. The CDR3 contains 15 residues. The CDR3 region is CASSLQRTSTDTQYF. In nucleotides, the CDR3 is TGCGCCAGCAGCCTCCAGAGGACTAGCACAGATACGCAGTATTTT.

The chain joins TRBV10-3 to TRBJ1-1, with TRBD1 matching over 7 bases. The J segment lost 0 bases and the V segment lost 3 bases, leaving 4 bases of the junction unmatched. CDR1 is ENHRY, CDR2 SYGVKD, per germline. The CDR3 has 15 amino acids. CDR3 protein: CAISDTGAVNTEAFF. CDR3 in DNA: TGTGCCATCAGTGATACAGGGGCGGTGAACACTGAAGCTTTCTTT.

The V call is TRBV7-9, the J call TRBJ2-6; the D call may be TRBD1 or TRBD2 (5 bases each). Germline CDR1 SEHNR, CDR2 FQNEAQ (reference sequence). V lost 6 bases and J lost 15, with 24 bases in between. The CDR3 has 15 amino acids. This chain's CDR3 is CASSNPGRTTFPLTF. Here the CDR3 DNA reads TGTGCCAGCAGTAACCCGGGACGAACAACCTTCCCCCTGACTTTC. Looking up the rest from reference TRBV7-9 and TRBJ2-6 gives the full variable domain: DTGVSQNPRHKITKRGQNVTFRCDPISEHNRLYWYRQTLGQGPEFLTYFQNEAQLEKSRLLSDRFSAERPKGSFSTLEIQRTEQGDSAMYLCASSNPGRTTFPLTFGAGSRLTVL.

In this sample, this clone turned up once. The chain carries TRBV3-1 (or the pseudogene TRBV3-2) and TRBJ2-5, with D tentatively TRBD2 (7 bases). The CDR3 length is 14 residues. V gave up 1 base and J gave up 5 bases, with 11 bases separating them. Looked up from germline, CDR1 is LGHDT and CDR2 is YNNKEL (reference sequence). The CDR3 DNA is TGTGCCAGCAGCCAAGCCCGGGGGGCTGAGACCCAGTACTTC. The encoded protein is CASSQARGAETQYF.

This clone has just one count. The chain has TRBV5-1 and TRBJ2-5; TRBD1 matches 7 bases. The J segment lost 4 bases and the V segment lost 5 bases, leaving 14 bases of the junction unmatched. CDR3 length: 16 residues. The germline V gene encodes CDR1 SGHRS and CDR2 YFSETQ. The CDR3: CASRPSQGKQGETQYF. The DNA of the CDR3 is TGCGCCAGCAGACCATCACAGGGGAAGCAGGGAGAGACCCAGTACTTC. Drawing the rest from reference TRBV5-1 and TRBJ2-5, the complete variable domain is KAGVTQTPRYLIKTRGQQVTLSCSPISGHRSVSWYQQTPGQGLQFLFEYFSETQRNKGNFPGRFSGRQFSNSRSEMNVSTLELGDSALYLCASRPSQGKQGETQYFGPGTRLLVL.

CDR3 in DNA: TGTGCCAGCAGCGCCCACAGGGGGAACACCGGGGAGCTGTTTTTT. As protein: CASSAHRGNTGELFF. The V and J genes are TRBV7-2 and TRBJ2-2; TRBD1 aligns across 7 bases. This CDR3 is 15 amino acids long. The germline CDR1 and CDR2 sequences are SGHTA and FQGNSA. V dropped 5 bases and J dropped 1; count of bases not matched to a gene: 4. The full variable domain, its missing parts supplied by reference TRBV7-2 and TRBJ2-2, is GAGVSQSPSNKVTEKGKDVELRCDPISGHTALYWYRQSLGQGLEFLIYFQGNSAPDKSGLPSDRFSAERTGGSVSTLTIQRTQQEDSAVYLCASSAHRGNTGELFFGEGSRLTVL.

The chain uses TRBV12-5 and TRBJ2-1; 8 nucleotides align to TRBD2. V was pared by 5 bases and J by 7 bases, with 13 bases of the junction left unmatched. Germline CDR1 reads LGHNT; CDR2 reads FRNRAP. The CDR3 loop spans 16 amino acids. The CDR3: CASGLSLAGLGNEQFF. CDR3 coding DNA: TGTGCTAGTGGTCTCAGTTTAGCGGGACTTGGGAATGAGCAGTTCTTC.

V is TRBV5-1 and J is TRBJ2-4; 12 nucleotides match TRBD2. CDR3 length equals 16 residues. With 3 bases clipped from V and 7 bases from J, the junction kept 8 bases outside the gene matches. CDR1 and CDR2 (germline): SGHRS, YFSETQ. CDR3 nucleotides: TGCGCCAGCAGCTCTCGGACTAGCGGGGCTGGGAACATTCAGTACTTC. Its protein product is CASSSRTSGAGNIQYF.

This chain joins TRBV18 and TRBJ1-5; tentative D call: TRBD1 (5 bases). The ends were cut back, 3 bases at V and 9 bases at J, with 18 bases in the middle. Germline V gene sequence: CDR1 KGHSH, CDR2 LQKENI. CDR3 length equals 15 residues. CDR3 sequence (DNA): TGTGCCAGCTCACCGGAGTCAAGGCCCCAGGGGCCCCAGCATTTT. Its protein product is CASSPESRPQGPQHF.

The chain uses TRBV6-2 or TRBV6-3 and TRBJ1-5; perhaps TRBD1 as D (5 bases). This CDR3 region has 13 residues. Trimming left V 2 bases short and J 5 bases short, with 7 bases between. Per the germline V gene, CDR1 is MNHEY and CDR2 is SVGEGT. CDR3 nucleotide sequence: TGTGCCAGCAGTTACGACAGATATCAGCCCCAGCATTTT. It translates to CASSYDRYQPQHF.

The CDR3 loop is CASSQDGAGGFYGYTF. The CDR3 coding sequence is TGCGCCAGCAGCCAAGATGGTGCAGGGGGGTTCTATGGCTACACCTTC. The V call is TRBV4-1, the J call TRBJ1-2; 7 bases match TRBD1. V was clipped by 0 bases and J by 4 bases; unmatched bases: 8. The CDR3 is made up of 16 amino acids. CDR1 MGHRA and CDR2 YSYEKL come from the germline V gene.

V is TRBV30 and J is TRBJ1-2; D may be TRBD1 (5 bases). Germline V CDR1 and CDR2: GTSNPN, SVGIG (reference sequence). V lost 4 bases and J lost 8, with 17 bases in between. The CDR3 contains 13 residues. CDR3 sequence: CAWTRASRFGYTF. The CDR3 DNA follows: TGTGCCTGGACCAGGGCAAGTCGGTTCGGCTACACCTTC. Full variable domain (rest looked up from reference TRBV30 and TRBJ1-2): SQTIHQWPATLVQPVGSPLSLECTVEGTSNPNLYWYRQAAGRGLQLLFYSVGIGQISSEVPQNLSASRPQDRQFILSSKKLLLSDSGFYLCAWTRASRFGYTFGSGTRLTVV.

The V and J genes are TRBV19 and TRBJ2-7; TRBD1 is a possible D gene (7 bases). The length of the CDR3 is 14 residues. Trimming removed 5 bases at V and 2 bases at J, with 13 bases between. Germline CDR1 is LNHDA and CDR2 is SQIVND (reference sequence). CDR3 residues: CASSPQGGPYEQYF. The CDR3 nucleotides read TGTGCCAGTAGTCCTCAGGGGGGCCCCTACGAGCAGTACTTC.

Only one count was recorded for this clone. The V and J genes are TRBV14 and TRBJ1-3; possibly TRBD1 for D (5 bases). The V gene's germline CDR1 is SGHDN and CDR2 FVKESK. V was cut by 4 bases and J by 6 bases, with 19 bases left in between. The CDR3 sequence is 16 residues long. The CDR3 nucleotides read TGTGCCAGCAGCCTCTTGGGACTCCGGGGAGCAAACACCATATATTTT. Its translation: CASSLLGLRGANTIYF.

The chain uses TRBV20-1 and TRBJ1-4; D perhaps matches TRBD1 (5 bases). Germline V CDR1 and CDR2: DFQATT, SNEGSKA (reference sequence). There are 14 residues in the CDR3. V was clipped by 3 bases and J by 7 bases, with 15 bases between them. This CDR3 reads CSASGSGGSEKLFF. The CDR3 nucleotides read TGCAGTGCTAGTGGGAGTGGGGGGAGTGAAAAACTGTTTTTT.

CDR3 in amino acids: CASSLGSVGDYGYTF. The CDR3 nucleotides are TGTGCCAGCAGCTTAGGATCGGTAGGGGACTATGGCTACACCTTC. V and J are TRBV7-6 and TRBJ1-2; tentative D call: TRBD1 (5 bases). The CDR3 covers 15 residues. Trimming stripped 1 base from V and 3 bases from J, with 12 bases between. From germline, CDR1 is SGHVS and CDR2 FNYEAQ. The complete variable domain, with remaining parts taken from reference TRBV7-6 and TRBJ1-2, reads GAGVSQSPRYKVTKRGQDVALRCDPISGHVSLYWYRQALGQGPEFLTYFNYEAQQDKSGLPNDRFSAERPEGSISTLTIQRTEQRDSAMYRCASSLGSVGDYGYTFGSGTRLTVV.

The rearrangement uses TRBV18 and TRBJ2-7, with 10 nucleotides matching TRBD2. This CDR3 is 16 amino acids long. V was pared by 1 base and J by 6 bases, with 9 bases of the junction left unmatched. Germline lookup yields CDR1 KGHSH and CDR2 LQKENI. CDR3 nucleotides: TGTGCCAGCTCACCACGGCAAGCGGGGGGGCCAAGCGAGCAGTACTTC. Encoded protein: CASSPRQAGGPSEQYF.

The chain carries TRBV9 and TRBJ1-2; 9 bases are shared with TRBD1. After removal of 4 bases from V and 6 bases from J, the junction contained 7 bases not matched to a gene. Germline CDR1 and CDR2: SGDLS and YYNGEE. This CDR3 region has 14 residues. DNA for the CDR3: TGTGCCAGCAGCTCACAACAGGGGGCAGATGGCTACACCTTC. Translation gives CASSSQQGADGYTF.

The sample holds a few counts of this clone. Other DNA sequences from this sample encode an identical CDR3 as well. The chain is built from TRBV12-3 or TRBV12-4 and TRBJ2-2; D gene ambiguous. Trimming left V 1 base short and J 4 bases short, with 1 base between. This CDR3 has 12 residues. CDR3 in amino acids: CASSLGTGELFF. CDR3 DNA: TGTGCCAGCAGTTTAGGCACCGGGGAGCTGTTTTTT.

The V call is TRBV19, the J call TRBJ2-7, with D possibly being TRBD2 (5 bases). This CDR3 spans 15 amino acids. The germline gives CDR1 LNHDA, CDR2 SQIVND (reference sequence). The V end was cut by 6 bases, the J end by 0 bases, with 15 bases between. CDR3: CASSSTREASYEQYF. CDR3 nucleotide sequence: TGTGCCAGTAGCAGTACTAGAGAGGCCTCCTACGAGCAGTACTTC. Using reference TRBV19 and TRBJ2-7 for the parts outside the CDR3, the full variable domain is DGGITQSPKYLFRKEGQNVTLSCEQNLNHDAMYWYRQDPGQGLRLIYYSQIVNDFQKGDIAEGYSVSREKKESFPLTVTSAQKNPTAFYLCASSSTREASYEQYFGPGTRLTVT.

The chain combines TRBV7-8 with TRBJ1-1; the D is unclear. The V and J ends lost 3 bases and 0 bases respectively, with 2 bases between them. CDR3 size: 12 residues. Germline V lookup: CDR1 SGHVS, CDR2 FQNEAQ. The DNA for the CDR3 is TGTGCCAGCAGCTTTTTGAACACTGAAGCTTTCTTT. Its translation is CASSFLNTEAFF.

This rearrangement joins TRBV5-1 to TRBJ2-3; D not resolved. The CDR3 runs to 14 residues. The germline V and J ends were trimmed by 0 bases and 2 bases, with 7 bases remaining between them. The germline gives CDR1 SGHRS, CDR2 YFSETQ. The CDR3 spells CASSLGQDTDTQYF. DNA for the CDR3: TGCGCCAGCAGCTTGGGTCAGGACACAGATACGCAGTATTTT.

The genes are TRBV7-9 and TRBJ1-2; 8 bases are a match to TRBD1. The junction had 3 bases not matched to a gene; V was cut back by 5 bases and J by 4 bases. Per germline, CDR1 SEHNR and CDR2 FQNEAQ (reference sequence). This CDR3 contains 13 residues. CDR3 in amino acids: CASSPGQVYGYTF. In nucleotides, the CDR3 is TGTGCCAGCAGCCCGGGACAGGTCTATGGCTACACCTTC. The whole variable domain, filled in from reference TRBV7-9 and TRBJ1-2, reads DTGVSQNPRHKITKRGQNVTFRCDPISEHNRLYWYRQTLGQGPEFLTYFQNEAQLEKSRLLSDRFSAERPKGSFSTLEIQRTEQGDSAMYLCASSPGQVYGYTFGSGTRLTVV.

The V and J genes are TRBV2 and TRBJ1-2; the D gene is possibly TRBD1 (6 bases). The CDR3 has 13 residues. V was cut by 5 bases and J by 1 base, with 8 bases left in between. Germline assignment: CDR1 SNHLY and CDR2 FYNNEI. The DNA of the CDR3 is TGTGCCAGCAGTCGGACAGATAACTATGGCTACACCTTC. Translation gives CASSRTDNYGYTF.

This clone appeared once. Here the CDR3 reads CASSPQVNTEAFF. CDR3 in DNA: TGTGCCAGCAGCCCACAGGTGAACACTGAAGCTTTCTTT. The V call is TRBV7-9, the J call TRBJ1-1; weak D call: TRBD1 (5 bases). Between the trimmed V and J ends, which lost 5 bases and 0 bases, there was a span of 7 bases. This CDR3 is built from 13 residues. Germline CDR1 is SEHNR and CDR2 is FQNEAQ (reference sequence).

This chain uses TRBV18 with TRBJ1-2, with D perhaps matching TRBD1 (5 bases). Germline V gives CDR1 KGHSH, CDR2 LQKENI. The ends were cut back, 6 bases at V and 7 bases at J, with 18 bases in the middle. The CDR3 sequence is 14 residues long. The CDR3 reads CASSADTLDVGYTF. In nucleotides, the CDR3 is TGTGCCAGCTCGGCGGACACCCTGGACGTTGGCTACACCTTC.